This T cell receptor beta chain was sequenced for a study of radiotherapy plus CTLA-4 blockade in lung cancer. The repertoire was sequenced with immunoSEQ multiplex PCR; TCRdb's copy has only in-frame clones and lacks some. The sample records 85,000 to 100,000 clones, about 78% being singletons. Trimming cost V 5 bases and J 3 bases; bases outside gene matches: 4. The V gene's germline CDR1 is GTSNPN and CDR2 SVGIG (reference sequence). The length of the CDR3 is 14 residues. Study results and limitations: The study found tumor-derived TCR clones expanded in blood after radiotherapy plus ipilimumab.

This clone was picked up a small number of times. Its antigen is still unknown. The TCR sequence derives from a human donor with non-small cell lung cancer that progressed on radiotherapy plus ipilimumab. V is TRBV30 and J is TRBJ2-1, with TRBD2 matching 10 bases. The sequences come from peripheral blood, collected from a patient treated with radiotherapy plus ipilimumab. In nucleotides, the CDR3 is TGTGCCTGGGGAGGACTAGCGGACTACAATGAGCAGTTCTTC. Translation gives CAWGGLADYNEQFF.